This TCR beta chain was recorded in a study of PD-1 blockade in classical Hodgkin lymphoma. TCRdb's copy holds only in-frame clones and misses some; the assay was immunoSEQ multiplex PCR. The table has 50,000 or so clones, approximately 72% seen once. Time point described: cycle 4 day 1 (C4D1), after 6 weeks of nivolumab. Patients all relapsed after autologous stem cell transplantation, and there was variation in brentuximab vedotin exposure. Looked up from germline, CDR1 is SGHTA and CDR2 is FQGNSA. V was shortened by 3 bases and J by 0 bases, with 12 bases between the two germline ends. The CDR3 is 16 residues long.

The receptor comes from a human donor with classical Hodgkin lymphoma. Sample: peripheral blood mononuclear cells (PBMCs), taken before the fourth cycle of nivolumab. J is TRBJ1-3 and V is TRBV7-2; D unresolved. CDR3 sequence (DNA): TGTGCCAGCAGCTTTTCTACGGCACTCTCTGGAAACACCATATATTTT. It specifies CASSFSTALSGNTIYF.